This is a list of T cell receptor beta chains from one sample in a study of blood T cell repertoires in COVID-19. The table came from immunoSEQ multiplex PCR; TCRdb's copy has only in-frame clones and leaves some out. The data show about 120,000 clones, 75% to 80% seen once. The specimen sequenced was peripheral blood. These TCRs come from a human donor in a cohort sampled during active COVID-19. Each CDR3 is given with its conserved first and last residue.

V gene: TRBV11-2; J gene: TRBJ1-1; CDR3 protein: CASSLAGLAEAFF
V gene: TRBV5-6; J gene: TRBJ2-7; CDR3 protein: CASSPGLAGEFEQYF
V gene: TRBV6-2/TRBV6-3; J gene: TRBJ2-7; CDR3 protein: CASSYLELAGLTYEQYF
V gene: TRBV30; J gene: TRBJ2-7; CDR3 protein: CAWSQTGGEQYF
V gene: TRBV7-9; J gene: TRBJ1-1; CDR3 protein: CASSPPPGQGYTEAFF
V gene: TRBV7-2; J gene: TRBJ1-5; CDR3 protein: CASSPDGGGNQPQHF
V gene: TRBV4-1; J gene: TRBJ2-7; CDR3 protein: CASSQDGLAGGEDEQYF
V gene: TRBV10-3; J gene: TRBJ2-7; CDR3 protein: CAISDRASFYEQYF
V gene: TRBV5-6; J gene: TRBJ1-5; CDR3 protein: CASSQGGNAPQHF
V gene: TRBV27; J gene: TRBJ2-7; CDR3 protein: CASSTRQEYYEQYF
V gene: TRBV13; J gene: TRBJ1-1; CDR3 protein: CASSLTGLNEAFF
V gene: TRBV7-9; J gene: TRBJ2-7; CDR3 protein: CASSPRTSGRSYEQYF
V gene: TRBV19; J gene: TRBJ2-1; CDR3 protein: CASSSSGGSYNEQFF
V gene: TRBV12-2; J gene: TRBJ1-5; CDR3 protein: CASRNRGLPNQPQHF
V gene: TRBV9; J gene: TRBJ2-4; CDR3 protein: CASSVPSTGGPDIQYF
V gene: TRBV30; J gene: TRBJ1-1; CDR3 protein: CAYQATANTEAFF
V gene: TRBV7-2; J gene: TRBJ1-2; CDR3 protein: CASSRRDSYGYTF
V gene: TRBV30; J gene: TRBJ1-4; CDR3 protein: CAWGRTDNEKLFF
V gene: TRBV11-3; J gene: TRBJ1-2; CDR3 protein: CASSLQGAGRSGYTF
V gene: TRBV11-3; J gene: TRBJ1-6; CDR3 protein: CASSLRSLMGDSNSPLHF
V gene: TRBV11-2; J gene: TRBJ2-7; CDR3 protein: CASSLGNRKTYEQYF
V gene: TRBV5-5; J gene: TRBJ2-7; CDR3 protein: CASSSRTADLEQYF
V gene: TRBV7-3; J gene: TRBJ1-5; CDR3 protein: CASSPYRDTGYGPQHF
V gene: TRBV2; J gene: TRBJ1-1; CDR3 protein: CASSGGRQGPLNTEAFF
V gene: TRBV30; J gene: TRBJ1-1; CDR3 protein: CAWSAAGEVTEAFF
V gene: TRBV18; J gene: TRBJ1-1; CDR3 protein: CASIPTQGPTEAFF
V gene: TRBV7-9; J gene: TRBJ1-4; CDR3 protein: CASSLFAGTGEKLFF
V gene: TRBV6-5; J gene: TRBJ1-4; CDR3 protein: CASSSMSQGPEKLFF
V gene: TRBV9; J gene: TRBJ2-7; CDR3 protein: CASSALATSGGTYEQYF
V gene: TRBV27; J gene: TRBJ2-7; CDR3 protein: CASSYLAGAYEQYF
V gene: TRBV9; J gene: TRBJ2-1; CDR3 protein: CASSGTSGGAAYNEQFF
V gene: TRBV5-1; J gene: TRBJ2-2; CDR3 protein: CASIEGQGSGELFF
V gene: TRBV19; J gene: TRBJ1-5; CDR3 protein: CASSFITGGEEGQPQHF
V gene: TRBV28; J gene: TRBJ2-7; CDR3 protein: CASSSRASGSYEQYF
V gene: TRBV3-1/TRBV3-2; J gene: TRBJ2-7; CDR3 protein: CASSQAGTSSYEQYF
V gene: TRBV24-1; J gene: TRBJ1-1; CDR3 protein: CATRGSQGLNTEAFF
V gene: TRBV7-6; J gene: TRBJ2-7; CDR3 protein: CASSPPTGSSYEQYF